There are a few counts of the clone carrying this TCR beta chain. Documented time point: peripheral blood 6 weeks after treatment start. Pretreatment and on-treatment blood mononuclear cell samples were taken, totaling between 1 and 8 time points per patient. This record comes from a study of PD-L1 blockade in urothelial cancer. At the level of the study: Atezolizumab (1,200 mg intravenously every 3 weeks) began in about 2014 for patients. Blood gave a median approximately 150,000 T cells.

Clones were sequenced by immunoSEQ multiplex PCR, and TCRdb holds only the in-frame ones, with some missing. The sample has about 25,000 clones, approximately 86% seen once. J lost 4 bases, V lost 6 bases, and 11 bases had no gene match. CDR1 is MNHNY and CDR2 is SVGAGI in the germline V gene (reference sequence). The CDR3 is 16 amino acids. The V and J genes are TRBV6-6 and TRBJ2-1, with 8 bases lining up with TRBD2. This TCR came from a man between 70 and 80 years old with urothelial cancer. The sequenced sample was PBMCs, obtained around atezolizumab (anti-PD-L1) treatment. CDR3 region: CASRHNSGVGYNEQFF. CDR3 in DNA: TGTGCCAGCAGACACAATAGCGGGGTTGGTTACAATGAGCAGTTCTTC.